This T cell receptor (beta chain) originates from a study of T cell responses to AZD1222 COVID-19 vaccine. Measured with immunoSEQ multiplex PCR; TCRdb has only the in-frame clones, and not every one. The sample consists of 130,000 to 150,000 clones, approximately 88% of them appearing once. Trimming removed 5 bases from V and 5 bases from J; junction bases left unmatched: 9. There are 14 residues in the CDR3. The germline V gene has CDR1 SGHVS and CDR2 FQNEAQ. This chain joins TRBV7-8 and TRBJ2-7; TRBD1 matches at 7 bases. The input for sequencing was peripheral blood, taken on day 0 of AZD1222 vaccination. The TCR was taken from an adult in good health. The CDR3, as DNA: TGTGCCAGCAGCGGGGGACAGTGGGTCCACGAGCAGTACTTC. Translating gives CASSGGQWVHEQYF.